This T cell receptor (beta chain) was identified during a study of shared clonotypes between healthy human individuals. Sequencing was performed with immunoSEQ multiplex PCR; in TCRdb, only in-frame clones are kept and a portion is missing. The repertoire consists of about 2 million clones, with about 95% occurring once and the leading ten covering 1% to 1.5%. The germline V gene has CDR1 SQVTM and CDR2 ANQGSEA. Trimming shortened V by 7 bases and J by 6 bases, and 10 bases separated the two germline ends. The CDR3 runs 11 residues. Positive CCR7 selection of CD45RO-negative cells yielded the naive CD8 cells, and terminally differentiated effector memory CD45RA+ cells were excluded.

Input material: naive CD8+ T cells sorted from blood. The receptor was derived from a man younger than 35 in good health. The chain is built from TRBV29-1 and TRBJ2-1, with D unclear. In DNA form, the CDR3 reads TGCAGCGCCCGACCCCCCAATGAGCAGTTCTTC. This gives the protein CSARPPNEQFF.